The 9 T cell receptor beta chains below come from one sample, sequenced in a study of blood T cell repertoires in COVID-19. Sequencing used immunoSEQ multiplex PCR; TCRdb keeps in-frame clones, though not all of them. The table lists over 130,000 clones, around 89% of them singletons. The specimen sequenced was peripheral blood. The receptor set was obtained from a human donor with COVID-19, enrolled during active disease. The donor label of this sample is uncertain.

V gene TRBV10-1 combines with J gene TRBJ2-1; D gene unclear. V lost 3 bases, J lost 9 bases, and 12 bases lay in between. The germline V gene encodes CDR1 WNHNN and CDR2 SYGVQD (reference sequence). This CDR3 contains 13 residues. CDR3 amino acids: CASSDPLIGEQFF. CDR3 sequence (DNA): TGCGCCAGCAGTGACCCCTTGATCGGTGAGCAGTTCTTC.

The rearrangement uses TRBV29-1 and TRBJ2-7; D is possibly TRBD1 (5 bases). The germline V and J ends were trimmed by 4 bases and 3 bases, with 10 bases remaining between them. The CDR3 has 12 amino acids. Germline CDR1 SQVTM, CDR2 ANQGSEA. For the CDR3, the DNA is TGCAGCGTTGTAGTCCAGGGCTACGAGCAGTACTTC. It codes for CSVVVQGYEQYF.

V usage is TRBV9 and J usage is TRBJ1-1, with D possibly being TRBD1 (5 bases). Trimming left V 2 bases short and J 2 bases short, with 10 bases between. This CDR3 region has 14 residues. Germline CDR1 SGDLS, CDR2 YYNGEE. CDR3 sequence (DNA): TGTGCCAGCAGCGTCGGAGACAGAAACACTGAAGCTTTCTTT. Amino acids: CASSVGDRNTEAFF. The complete variable domain, with remaining parts taken from reference TRBV9 and TRBJ1-1, reads DSGVTQTPKHLITATGQRVTLRCSPRSGDLSVYWYQQSLDQGLQFLIQYYNGEERAKGNILERFSAQQFPDLHSELNLSSLELGDSALYFCASSVGDRNTEAFFGQGTRLTVV.

On this clone itself: This sample also contains other DNA sequences that code for the same CDR3. The chain employs TRBV7-3 and TRBJ2-5; D may be TRBD1 (5 bases). The CDR3 is 13 amino acids. Germline-derived CDR1 and CDR2 are SGHTA and FQGTGA. V lost 5 bases and J 3 bases, leaving 10 bases between the germline ends. CDR3 DNA: TGTGCCAGCAGCCGCGACAGAGAAGAGACCCAGTACTTC. It encodes CASSRDREETQYF.

V is TRBV12-3 or TRBV12-4 and J is TRBJ1-3; D is uncertain. With 6 bases removed from V and 8 bases from J, the gap between germline ends came to 11 bases. The CDR3 covers 12 residues. The CDR3 DNA follows: TGTGCCAGCAGCTTTAGCCGGGACACCATATATTTT. Encoded protein: CASSFSRDTIYF.

This chain connects TRBV11-2 to TRBJ2-7; TRBD1 aligns across 7 bases. J was trimmed by 1 base and V by 5 bases; bases with no gene match: 5. The CDR3 consists of 14 residues. Germline V gene lookup returns CDR1 SGHAT and CDR2 FQNNGV. The CDR3 is CASSAGTVSYEQYF. The DNA of the CDR3 is TGTGCCAGCAGCGCAGGGACAGTTTCCTACGAGCAGTACTTC. Full variable domain (missing parts from reference TRBV11-2 and TRBJ2-7): EAGVAQSPRYKIIEKRQSVAFWCNPISGHATLYWYQQILGQGPKLLIQFQNNGVVDDSQLPKDRFSAERLKGVDSTLKIQPAKLEDSAVYLCASSAGTVSYEQYFGPGTRLTVT.

The rearrangement links TRBV19 to TRBJ2-4; a possible D gene is TRBD1 (5 bases). CDR3 length equals 15 residues. Germline V gene lookup returns CDR1 LNHDA and CDR2 SQIVND (reference sequence). Trimming cost V 6 bases and J 1 base, with 13 bases left between them. CDR3 amino acids: CASSDRPLAKNIQYF. The CDR3 DNA reads TGTGCCAGTAGCGACAGACCCTTGGCCAAAAACATTCAGTACTTC.

CDR3 region: CASSLSRTTYEQYF. CDR3 nucleotide sequence: TGCGCCAGCAGCTTGTCCAGAACAACCTACGAGCAGTACTTC. V gene TRBV5-1 combines with J gene TRBJ2-7; D is uncertain. V was shortened by 1 base and J by 2 bases, with 10 bases between the two germline ends. The V gene's germline CDR1 is SGHRS and CDR2 YFSETQ. The CDR3 has 14 residues.

In DNA form, the CDR3 reads TGTGCCAGCAGCCAAGCCATCGGGAACACTGAAGCTTTCTTT. Amino acids: CASSQAIGNTEAFF. The genes are TRBV7-9 and TRBJ1-1; D unclear. The V and J ends lost 5 bases and 1 base respectively, with 11 bases between them. Germline CDR1 is SEHNR and CDR2 is FQNEAQ (reference sequence). The CDR3 runs to 14 residues.